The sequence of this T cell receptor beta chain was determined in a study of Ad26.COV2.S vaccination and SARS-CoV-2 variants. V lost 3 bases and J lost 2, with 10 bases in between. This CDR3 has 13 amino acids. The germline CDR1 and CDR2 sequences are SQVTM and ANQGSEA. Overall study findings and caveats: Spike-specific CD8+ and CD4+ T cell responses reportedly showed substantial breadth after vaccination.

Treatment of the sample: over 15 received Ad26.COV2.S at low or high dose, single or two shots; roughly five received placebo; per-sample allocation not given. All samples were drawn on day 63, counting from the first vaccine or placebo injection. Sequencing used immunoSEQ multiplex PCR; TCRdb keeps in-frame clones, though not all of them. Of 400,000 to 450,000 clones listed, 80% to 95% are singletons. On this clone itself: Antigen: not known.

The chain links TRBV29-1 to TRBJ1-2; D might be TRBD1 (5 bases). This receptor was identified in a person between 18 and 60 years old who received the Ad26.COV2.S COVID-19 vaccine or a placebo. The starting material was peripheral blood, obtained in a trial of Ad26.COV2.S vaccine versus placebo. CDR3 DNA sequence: TGCAGCGTTGACGGGACTCCAAACTATGGCTACACCTTC. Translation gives CSVDGTPNYGYTF.